These 14 T cell receptor beta chains were all obtained from the same sample, sequenced in a study of technical replicates of blood from a handful of donors. The method was immunoSEQ multiplex PCR; TCRdb's version includes in-frame clones alone and lacks a portion of them. The sample lists about 93,000 clones, around 96% seen once, with 0.2% to 0.3% in the top ten. Input material: T cells isolated from PBMCs. The receptor set was obtained from a human donor in good health.

This rearrangement joins TRBV19 to TRBJ2-3; 12 bases match TRBD2. Germline values: CDR1 LNHDA, CDR2 SQIVND (reference sequence). V shed 0 bases, J shed 3 bases, and the junction held 10 bases outside the gene matches. The CDR3 runs to 19 residues. CDR3 DNA sequence: TGTGCCAGTAGTATAGATAGTGTTAGGCTAGCGGGGGGGACAGATACGCAGTATTTT. Protein: CASSIDSVRLAGGTDTQYF.

The V and J genes are TRBV18 and TRBJ2-3, with 10 bases aligning to TRBD2. CDR1 KGHSH and CDR2 LQKENI come from the germline V gene. The CDR3 has 17 amino acids. With V trimmed by 2 bases and J by 5 bases, 10 bases remained unmatched. The CDR3 here is CASSPEPSGSRKDTQYF. Written as DNA, the CDR3 is TGTGCCAGCTCACCAGAGCCTAGCGGGAGTCGTAAAGATACGCAGTATTTT.

The chain combines TRBV28 with TRBJ1-5, with D possibly being TRBD1 (5 bases). Between the trimmed V and J ends, which lost 7 bases and 1 base, there was a span of 14 bases. The germline CDR1 and CDR2 sequences are MDHEN and SYDVKM. The length of the CDR3 is 15 residues. Here the CDR3 DNA reads TGTGCCAGCACCCCTGGGGGGAGCAGCAATCAGCCCCAGCATTTT. This codes for CASTPGGSSNQPQHF.

The gene calls are TRBV27 and TRBJ1-6, with 9 bases identical to TRBD1. This CDR3 region has 19 residues. Trimming cost V 5 bases and J 0 bases; bases outside gene matches: 11. Germline V gives CDR1 MNHEY, CDR2 SMNVEV (reference sequence). The chain's CDR3 is CASSNRGPGLSSYNSPLHF. CDR3 in DNA: TGTGCCAGCAGTAACAGGGGGCCGGGTCTAAGCTCCTATAATTCACCCCTCCACTTT.

The V gene is TRBV30, the J gene TRBJ2-7; perhaps TRBD1 as D (6 bases). V was trimmed by 0 bases and J by 5 bases, leaving 17 bases between them. CDR3 size: 15 residues. Germline V gene data show CDR1 as GTSNPN and CDR2 as SVGIG (reference sequence). The chain's CDR3 is CAWSVMLGTRHEQYF. The CDR3 region has the DNA TGTGCCTGGAGTGTAATGCTCGGGACAAGACACGAGCAGTACTTC.

This clone is a singleton in its sample. This chain connects TRBV4-1 to TRBJ2-1, with 10 bases fitting TRBD2. This CDR3 region has 16 residues. V trimming: 3 bases; J trimming: 7 bases; junction bases outside the gene matches: 9. CDR1 is MGHRA, CDR2 YSYEKL, per germline. CDR3 amino acids: CASSHAAGGIGNEQFF. The CDR3 DNA follows: TGCGCCAGCAGCCATGCAGCGGGAGGGATCGGGAATGAGCAGTTCTTC.

The chain carries TRBV13 and TRBJ2-2, with 9 nucleotides matching TRBD2. This CDR3 region has 16 residues. V lost 5 bases and J lost 0; bases outside the gene matches: 4. Germline CDR1 PRHDT, CDR2 FYEKMQ (reference sequence). CDR3 region: CASSRSGRTNTGELFF. The CDR3 DNA reads TGTGCCAGCAGCCGTAGCGGGAGAACGAACACCGGGGAGCTGTTTTTT.

The chain carries TRBV19 and TRBJ1-4; 8 bases agree with TRBD1. Germline CDR1 is LNHDA and CDR2 is SQIVND (reference sequence). The trim removed 5 bases at V and 6 bases at J, leaving 11 bases unmatched. The length of the CDR3 is 16 residues. The CDR3 nucleotides read TGTGCCAGTAGTGGGTTACGGACAGGGTCGGATGAAAAACTGTTTTTT. Translation gives CASSGLRTGSDEKLFF.

This rearrangement joins TRBV27 to TRBJ2-2, with 9 bases identical to TRBD2. CDR3 length equals 15 residues. Losses at the gene ends were 11 bases for V and 1 base for J; bases not matched to a gene: 8. Germline CDR1 MNHEY, CDR2 SMNVEV (reference sequence). The chain's CDR3 is CAAGMRGGNTGELFF. CDR3 coding DNA: TGTGCCGCCGGGATGCGGGGGGGGAACACCGGGGAGCTGTTTTTT.

The gene calls are TRBV5-1 and TRBJ1-6; TRBD1 matches at 8 bases. V lost 3 bases to trimming and J lost 6 bases; unmatched junction nucleotides: 5. CDR3 size: 15 residues. CDR1 is SGHRS, CDR2 YFSETQ, per germline. The CDR3 DNA is TGCGCCAGCAGCTCCCGGGACAGGACTAATTCACCCCTCCACTTT. Protein: CASSSRDRTNSPLHF.

The V and J genes are TRBV5-1 and TRBJ1-2, with unresolved D. The CDR3 contains 12 residues. With 0 bases removed from V and 6 bases from J, the gap between germline ends came to 6 bases. Germline V gene lookup returns CDR1 SGHRS and CDR2 YFSETQ. The CDR3 DNA sequence: TGCGCCAGCAGCTTGGGCACACATGGCTACACCTTC. This sequence encodes CASSLGTHGYTF.

This rearrangement joins TRBV2 to TRBJ1-4, with 9 positions matching TRBD1. V gave up 1 base and J gave up 7 bases; unmatched junction bases: 4. Germline V gene lookup returns CDR1 SNHLY and CDR2 FYNNEI. The CDR3 contains 15 residues. CDR3 nucleotides: TGTGCCAGCAGTGAAGTAGACAGGGGGAGTGAAAAACTGTTTTTT. This gives the protein CASSEVDRGSEKLFF. The whole variable domain, remainder taken from reference TRBV2 and TRBJ1-4, is EPEVTQTPSHQVTQMGQEVILRCVPISNHLYFYWYRQILGQKVEFLVSFYNNEISEKSEIFDDQFSVERPDGSNFTLKIRSTKLEDSAMYFCASSEVDRGSEKLFFGSGTQLSVL.

The J gene is TRBJ2-1, the V gene TRBV6-1; the match to TRBD2 covers 14 bases. After removal of 3 bases from V and 15 bases from J, the junction contained 13 bases not matched to a gene. CDR1 is MNHNS and CDR2 is SASEGT in the germline V gene. The CDR3 is 16 residues long. The CDR3 region is CASSDYPQGTSGSRFF. CDR3 nucleotides: TGTGCCAGCAGTGATTACCCTCAAGGGACTAGCGGGAGTAGGTTCTTC.

The chain joins TRBV27 to TRBJ1-1; D might be TRBD1 (5 bases). This CDR3 spans 14 amino acids. Germline CDR1 MNHEY, CDR2 SMNVEV (reference sequence). Trimming left V 0 bases short and J 5 bases short, with 10 bases between. The CDR3 loop reads CASSLSSGGTEAFF. Here the CDR3 DNA reads TGTGCCAGCAGTTTATCTTCGGGGGGTACTGAAGCTTTCTTT.